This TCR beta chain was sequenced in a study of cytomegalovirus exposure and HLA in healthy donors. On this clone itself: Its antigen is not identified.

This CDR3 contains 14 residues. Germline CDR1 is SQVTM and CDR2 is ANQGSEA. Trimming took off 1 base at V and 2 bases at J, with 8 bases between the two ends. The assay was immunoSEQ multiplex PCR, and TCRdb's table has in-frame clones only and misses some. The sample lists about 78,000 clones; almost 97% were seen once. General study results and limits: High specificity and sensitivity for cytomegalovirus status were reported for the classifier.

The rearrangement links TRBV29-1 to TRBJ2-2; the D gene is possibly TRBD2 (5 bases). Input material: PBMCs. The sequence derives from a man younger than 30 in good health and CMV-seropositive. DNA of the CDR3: TGCAGCGTTGAAGTCCTAGCAAACACCGGGGAGCTGTTTTTT. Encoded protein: CSVEVLANTGELFF.